This T cell receptor beta chain came from a study of regulatory T cells in long-lasting Graves disease. Per germline, CDR1 WNHNN and CDR2 SYGVQD (reference sequence). The V end was cut by 4 bases, the J end by 2 bases, with 15 bases between. The CDR3 loop spans 16 amino acids. Points on this clonotype: The target antigen is unknown.

Study outcomes and limitations: The study found lower TCR diversity in persistent Graves' patients than in newly diagnosed ones. With persistent disease, TRBV28, TRBJ1-2 and TRBJ2-5 were the favored segments.

Time point denoted: newly diagnosed GD, antithyroid drugs for less than 3 months. From RNA extracted from PBMCs, the TCR library was made. With iRepertoire HTBI primers and Arm-PCR of CDR3 regions, TCR beta libraries were built. Via MiXCR, TCRdb re-called the multiplex PCR reads, giving one row per CDR3 protein. The sample holds roughly 420,000 distinct CDR3 sequences, about a sixth seen once. The same data also contributed to another study, on T cells in Graves' hyperthyroidism and ophthalmopathy.

The material sequenced was peripheral blood mononuclear cells (PBMCs), taken at new diagnosis, from a patient treated with antithyroid drugs. This TCR derives from a woman between 18 and 29 years old with Graves disease. The genes are TRBV10-1 and TRBJ2-4; D not resolved. Written as DNA, the CDR3 is TGCGCCAGCAGTGCTACGGCCCCACGCTCCAAAAACATTCAGTACTTC. Amino acids: CASSATAPRSKNIQYF.